This T cell receptor (beta chain) appears in the sequencing data of a study of cytomegalovirus exposure and HLA in healthy donors. In the PCR, 60 Vbeta and 13 Jbeta primers were used. Only in-frame clones appear in the TCRdb table, and some are missing; sequencing was by immunoSEQ multiplex PCR. Of around 94,000 clones listed, roughly three quarters are singletons. The germline V and J ends were trimmed by 4 bases and 8 bases, with 9 bases remaining between them. CDR3 length equals 13 residues. The germline V gene encodes CDR1 LGHNA and CDR2 YNFKEQ. The source is a woman aged 55-69 years in good health and CMV-seropositive. The rearrangement uses TRBV4-2 and TRBJ1-6; no definite D call. Sequenced: PBMCs. In nucleotides, the CDR3 is TGTGCCAGCAGCCCGAGGCCCGATTCACCCCTCCACTTT. Amino acid sequence: CASSPRPDSPLHF.